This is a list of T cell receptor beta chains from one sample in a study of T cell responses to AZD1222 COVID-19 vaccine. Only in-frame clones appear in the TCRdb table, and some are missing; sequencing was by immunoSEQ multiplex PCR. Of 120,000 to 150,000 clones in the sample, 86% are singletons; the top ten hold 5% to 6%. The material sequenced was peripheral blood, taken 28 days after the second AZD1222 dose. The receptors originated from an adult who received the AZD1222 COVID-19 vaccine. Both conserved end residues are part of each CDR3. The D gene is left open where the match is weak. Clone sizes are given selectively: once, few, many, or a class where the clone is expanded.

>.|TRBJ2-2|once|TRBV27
TGTGCCAGCAGTTTAGTGGGGGGCACCGGGGAGCTGTTTTTT
CASSLVGGTGELFF
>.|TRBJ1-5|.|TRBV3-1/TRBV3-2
TGTGCCAGTGGGGAGGCCAATCAGCCCCAGCATTTT
CASGEANQPQHF
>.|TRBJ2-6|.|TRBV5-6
TGTGCCAGCAGCCTGACTAATTCTGGGGCCAACGTCCTGACTTTC
CASSLTNSGANVLTF
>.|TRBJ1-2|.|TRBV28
TGTGCCAGCAGCCTGGCCGGGACTTATGGCTACACCTTC
CASSLAGTYGYTF
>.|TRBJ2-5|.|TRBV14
TGTGCCAGCAGCCACTCGGGCTTGTGGATCCAAGAGACCCAGTACTTC
CASSHSGLWIQETQYF
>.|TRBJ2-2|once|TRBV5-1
TGCGCCAGCAGCTTCGGGGGCGCAGGCACCGGGGAGCTGTTTTTT
CASSFGGAGTGELFF
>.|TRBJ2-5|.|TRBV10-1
TGCGCCAGCAGTGCCACCGAGGGGTTTCGTCAAGAGACCCAGTACTTC
CASSATEGFRQETQYF
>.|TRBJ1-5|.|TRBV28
TGTGCCAGCAGTTTATCCGGGCACGTTCAGCCCCAGCATTTT
CASSLSGHVQPQHF
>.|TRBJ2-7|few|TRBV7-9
TGTGCCAGCAGCTTAAACCACGAGCAGTACTTC
CASSLNHEQYF
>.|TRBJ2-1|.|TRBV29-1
TGCAGTGAGGGGCTAAGCTCCTACAATGAGCAGTTCTTC
CSEGLSSYNEQFF
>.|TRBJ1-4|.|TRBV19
TGTGCCAGTAGTACCAGGCCCAATTTAGCAACTAATGAAAAACTGTTTTTT
CASSTRPNLATNEKLFF
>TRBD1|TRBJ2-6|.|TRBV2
TGTGCCAGCATCCGGGACAGGGTTTCTGGGGCCAACGTCCTGACTTTC
CASIRDRVSGANVLTF
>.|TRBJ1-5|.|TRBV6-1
TGTGCCAGCAGTGAAGCGGGGCGTAGCAATCAGCCCCAGCATTTT
CASSEAGRSNQPQHF
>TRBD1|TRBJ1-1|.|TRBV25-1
TGTGCCAGCAGTGAACCCGGGCAGGGGGCAAGAACTGAAGCTTTCTTT
CASSEPGQGARTEAFF
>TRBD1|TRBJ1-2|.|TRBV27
TGTGCCAGCAGTCTCAGGGGGCTCTGGGGCTACACCTTC
CASSLRGLWGYTF
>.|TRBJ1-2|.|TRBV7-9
TGTGCCAGCTCAGGAAAACATGGCTACACCTTC
CASSGKHGYTF
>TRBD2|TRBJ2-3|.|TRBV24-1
TGTGCCACCAGTGACCCCGGACTAGCGGGGGACCCAGATACGCAGTATTTT
CATSDPGLAGDPDTQYF
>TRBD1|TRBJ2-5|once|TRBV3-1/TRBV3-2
TGTGCCAGCAGCCGCACAGGGGGCGCGGAGACCCAGTACTTC
CASSRTGGAETQYF
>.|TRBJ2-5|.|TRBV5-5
TGTGCCAGCAGCCCGGCGGGGTTAGAGGAGACCCAGTACTTC
CASSPAGLEETQYF
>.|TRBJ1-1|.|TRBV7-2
TGTGCCAGCAGCCGGGAAAGGGTAAACACTGAAGCTTTCTTT
CASSRERVNTEAFF
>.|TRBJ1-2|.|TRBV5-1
TGCGCCAGCAGCTTGGACTGGGGAGTGGAGGGCTACACCTTC
CASSLDWGVEGYTF
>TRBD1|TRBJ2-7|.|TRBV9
TGTGCCAGTTCCGGGACAGGGAGCTCCTACGAGCAGTACTTC
CASSGTGSSYEQYF
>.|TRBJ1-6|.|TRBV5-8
TGTGCCAGCAGCTTGTTGTGGGGGGATTCACCCCTCCACTTT
CASSLLWGDSPLHF
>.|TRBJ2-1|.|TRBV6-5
TGTGCCAGCAGCGACGGCTACAATGAGCAGTTCTTC
CASSDGYNEQFF
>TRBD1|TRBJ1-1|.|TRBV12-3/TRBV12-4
TGTGCCAGCAGCCCGACAGGGCATTGGCGAGCTTTCTTT
CASSPTGHWRAFF
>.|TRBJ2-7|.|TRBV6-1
TGTGCCAGCAGTGAACCCGGCTCCTACGAGCAGTACTTC
CASSEPGSYEQYF
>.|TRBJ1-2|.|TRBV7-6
TGTGCCAGCAGCTTAACGATCGGCAGGGACTTCTATGGCTACACCTTC
CASSLTIGRDFYGYTF
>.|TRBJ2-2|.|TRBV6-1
TGTGCCAGCAGTGAAATGGGAGGTGGGACGGCCGGGGAGCTGTTTTTT
CASSEMGGGTAGELFF
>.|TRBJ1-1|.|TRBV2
TGTGCCAGCAGTGAACCGACAGGATTGAACACTGAAGCTTTCTTT
CASSEPTGLNTEAFF
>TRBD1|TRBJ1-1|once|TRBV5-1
TGCGCCAGCAGCTGGTGGGGACAGGGCATGAACACTGAAGCTTTCTTT
CASSWWGQGMNTEAFF
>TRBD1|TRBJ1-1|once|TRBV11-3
TGTGCCAGCAGCTACACAGGGGGCAACACTGAAGCTTTCTTT
CASSYTGGNTEAFF
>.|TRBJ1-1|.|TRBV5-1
TGCGCCAGCAGCTTGGTCTCCAGGGGATCTGAAGCTTTCTTT
CASSLVSRGSEAFF
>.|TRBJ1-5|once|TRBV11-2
TGTGCCAGCAGCTTATCAGGCCAGGGTCAGCCCCAGCATTTT
CASSLSGQGQPQHF
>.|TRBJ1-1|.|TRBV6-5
TGTGCCAGCAGTTATCCGGGACGGTTGAACACTGAAGCTTTCTTT
CASSYPGRLNTEAFF
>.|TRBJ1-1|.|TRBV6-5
TGTGCCAGCACGGAGGGTTCGAACACTGAAGCTTTCTTT
CASTEGSNTEAFF
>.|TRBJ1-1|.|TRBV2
TGTGCCAGCAAGGAGGTCACTGAAGCTTTCTTT
CASKEVTEAFF
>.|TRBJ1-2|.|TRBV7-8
TGTGCCAGCAGTCTGGCGGCAGGTCCGTACTACACCTTC
CASSLAAGPYYTF
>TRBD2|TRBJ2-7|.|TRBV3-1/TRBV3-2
TGTGCCAGCAGCCCGACCCCCGGGACTAGGGGTTCCTACGAGCAGTACTTC
CASSPTPGTRGSYEQYF
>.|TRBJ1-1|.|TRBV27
TGTGCCAGCAGCCGGGGCTGGGGCACTGAAGCTTTCTTT
CASSRGWGTEAFF
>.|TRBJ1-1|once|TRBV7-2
TGTGCCAGCAGCACAAGAGGGTCGGGAGGGAACACTGAAGCTTTCTTT
CASSTRGSGGNTEAFF
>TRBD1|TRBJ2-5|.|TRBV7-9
TGTGCCAGCAGCCTAGATGGAACAGGGGGTAGGAAGACCCAGTACTTC
CASSLDGTGGRKTQYF
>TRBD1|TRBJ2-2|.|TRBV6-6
TGTGCCAGCAGTTCGGGACAGCTGGTTAACGGGGAGCTGTTTTTT
CASSSGQLVNGELFF
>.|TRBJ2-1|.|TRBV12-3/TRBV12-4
TGTGCCAGCAGTTTAGGCCGGGTTGAGCAGTTCTTC
CASSLGRVEQFF
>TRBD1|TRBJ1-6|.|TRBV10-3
TGTGCCATCAGGAGGGACAGGGAGGATTCACCCCTCCACTTT
CAIRRDREDSPLHF
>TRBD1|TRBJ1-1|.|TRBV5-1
TGCGCCAGCAGCTTGTTCCGGCAGGGGGTTGTGAACACTGAAGCTTTCTTT
CASSLFRQGVVNTEAFF
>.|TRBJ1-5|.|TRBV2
TGTGCCTGCCGGGACGATAGCAATCAGCCCCAGCATTTT
CACRDDSNQPQHF
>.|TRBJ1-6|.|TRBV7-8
TGTGCCAGCAGCTTAAATCTGCAGGGAGACTCACCCCTCCACTTT
CASSLNLQGDSPLHF
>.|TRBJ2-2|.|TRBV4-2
TGTGCCAGCAGCCCCACCTACGGACTGAACACCGGGGAGCTGTTTTTT
CASSPTYGLNTGELFF
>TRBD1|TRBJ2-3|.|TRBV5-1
TGCGCCAGCAGCGGGACAGGGGGCGCAGATACGCAGTATTTT
CASSGTGGADTQYF
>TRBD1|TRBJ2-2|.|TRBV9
TGTGCCAGCAGCCCCGGGGACAGGCCGAACACCGGGGAGCTGTTTTTT
CASSPGDRPNTGELFF
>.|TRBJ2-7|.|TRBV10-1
TGCGCCAGCAGTGGCTCTGGAAGGGGCTCCCACTACGAGCAGTACTTC
CASSGSGRGSHYEQYF
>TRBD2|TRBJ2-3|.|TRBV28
TGTGCCAGCACCCTAGGGGCTAGCGGGGACACAGATACGCAGTATTTT
CASTLGASGDTDTQYF
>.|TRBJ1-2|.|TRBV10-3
TGTGCCATCAGTACCTTTGGGGCAGATCACTATGGCTACACCTTC
CAISTFGADHYGYTF
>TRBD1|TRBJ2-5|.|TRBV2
TGTGCCAGCAGTTTACCGACAGGGGGCGGGGAGACCCAGTACTTC
CASSLPTGGGETQYF
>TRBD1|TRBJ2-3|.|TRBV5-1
TGCGCCAGCAGCCCCGGACAGGGGGGTGGAGATACGCAGTATTTT
CASSPGQGGGDTQYF
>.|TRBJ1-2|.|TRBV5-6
TGTGCCAGCAGCCCCCGGACTGGGAATGGCTACACCTTC
CASSPRTGNGYTF
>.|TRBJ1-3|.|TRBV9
TGTGCCAGCAGCGTACAGCAGGGAACTGGAAACACCATATATTTT
CASSVQQGTGNTIYF
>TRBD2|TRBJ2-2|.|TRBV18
TGTGCCAGCTCACCATCGGGGACTAGCGGGACCGGGGAGCTGTTTTTT
CASSPSGTSGTGELFF
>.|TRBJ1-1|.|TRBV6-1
TGTGCCAGCAGTGAAGCAGCTACTGGGCGGGGTGACACTGAAGCTTTCTTT
CASSEAATGRGDTEAFF